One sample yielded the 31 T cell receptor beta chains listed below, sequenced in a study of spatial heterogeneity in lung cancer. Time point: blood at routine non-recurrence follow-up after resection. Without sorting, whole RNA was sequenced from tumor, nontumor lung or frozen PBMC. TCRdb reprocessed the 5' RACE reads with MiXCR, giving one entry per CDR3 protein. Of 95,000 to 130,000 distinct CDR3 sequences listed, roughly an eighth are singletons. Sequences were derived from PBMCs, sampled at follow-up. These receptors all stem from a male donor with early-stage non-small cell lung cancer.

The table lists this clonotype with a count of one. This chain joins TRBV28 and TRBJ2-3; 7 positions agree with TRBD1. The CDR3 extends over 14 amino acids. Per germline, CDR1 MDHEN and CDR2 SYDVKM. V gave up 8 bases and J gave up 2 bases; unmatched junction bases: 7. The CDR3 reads CASGMGQFTDTQYF. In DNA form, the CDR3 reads TGTGCCAGCGGTATGGGACAGTTCACAGATACGCAGTATTTT.

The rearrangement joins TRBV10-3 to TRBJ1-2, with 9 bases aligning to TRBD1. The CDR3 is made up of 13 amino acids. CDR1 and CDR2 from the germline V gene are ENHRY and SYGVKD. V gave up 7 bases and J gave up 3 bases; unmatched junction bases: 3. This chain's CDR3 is CAITRDRDYGYTF. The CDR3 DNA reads TGTGCCATCACCCGGGACAGGGACTATGGCTACACCTTC.

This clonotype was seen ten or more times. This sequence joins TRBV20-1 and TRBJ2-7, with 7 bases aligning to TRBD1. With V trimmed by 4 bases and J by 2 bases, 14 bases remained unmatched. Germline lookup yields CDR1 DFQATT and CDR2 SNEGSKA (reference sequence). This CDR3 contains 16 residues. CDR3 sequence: CSAMAPGQKKTYEQYF. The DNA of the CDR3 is TGCAGTGCTATGGCCCCGGGACAGAAGAAAACCTACGAGCAGTACTTC.

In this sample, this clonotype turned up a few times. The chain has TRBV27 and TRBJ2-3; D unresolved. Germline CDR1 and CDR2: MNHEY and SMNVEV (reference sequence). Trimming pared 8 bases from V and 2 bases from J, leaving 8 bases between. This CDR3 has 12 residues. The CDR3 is CASGPTTDTQYF. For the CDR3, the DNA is TGTGCCAGCGGGCCCACCACAGATACGCAGTATTTT.

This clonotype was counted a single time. CDR3 in DNA: TGTGCCAGCAGCTATTCAGGGATGAAGAAATTAGGGACTGAAGCTTTCTTT. Translated: CASSYSGMKKLGTEAFF. The V gene is TRBV7-9, the J gene TRBJ1-1; the D gene is possibly TRBD1 (5 bases). Germline assignment: CDR1 SEHNR and CDR2 FQNEAQ (reference sequence). V lost 4 bases to trimming and J lost 5 bases, with 23 bases between them. The CDR3 is made up of 17 amino acids. Supplemented by reference TRBV7-9 and TRBJ1-1, the full variable domain reads DTGVSQNPRHKITKRGQNVTFRCDPISEHNRLYWYRQTLGQGPEFLTYFQNEAQLEKSRLLSDRFSAERPKGSFSTLEIQRTEQGDSAMYLCASSYSGMKKLGTEAFFGQGTRLTVV.

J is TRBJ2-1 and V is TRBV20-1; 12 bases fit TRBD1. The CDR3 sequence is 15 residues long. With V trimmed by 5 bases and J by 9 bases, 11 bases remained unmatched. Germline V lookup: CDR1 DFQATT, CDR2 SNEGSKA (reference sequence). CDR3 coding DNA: TGCAGTGCTCCCCGGCGGGACAGGGGGCGTGGTGAGCAGTTCTTC. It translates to CSAPRRDRGRGEQFF.

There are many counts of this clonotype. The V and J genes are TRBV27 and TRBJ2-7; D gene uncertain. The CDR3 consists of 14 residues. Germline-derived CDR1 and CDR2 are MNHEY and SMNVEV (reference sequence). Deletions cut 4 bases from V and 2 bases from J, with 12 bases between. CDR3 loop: CASSYHRHTYEQYF. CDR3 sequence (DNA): TGTGCCAGCAGTTACCACAGACATACCTACGAGCAGTACTTC.

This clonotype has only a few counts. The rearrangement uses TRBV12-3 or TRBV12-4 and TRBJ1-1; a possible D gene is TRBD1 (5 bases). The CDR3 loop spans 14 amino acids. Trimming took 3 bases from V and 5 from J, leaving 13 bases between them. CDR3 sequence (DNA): TGTGCCAGCAGTTTCGGGGGAGGCGGGACTGAAGCTTTCTTT. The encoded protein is CASSFGGGGTEAFF.

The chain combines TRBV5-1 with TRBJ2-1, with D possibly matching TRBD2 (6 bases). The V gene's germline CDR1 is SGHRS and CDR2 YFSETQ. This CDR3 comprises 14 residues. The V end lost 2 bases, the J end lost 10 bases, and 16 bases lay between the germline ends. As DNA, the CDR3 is TGCGCCAGCAGCTTAGGCCCGGGAGAGGGAGAGCAGTTCTTC. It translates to CASSLGPGEGEQFF.

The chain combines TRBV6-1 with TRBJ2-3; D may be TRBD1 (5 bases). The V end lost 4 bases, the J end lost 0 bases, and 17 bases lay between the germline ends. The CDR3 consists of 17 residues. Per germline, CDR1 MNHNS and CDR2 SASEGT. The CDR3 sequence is CASSAIVGAPSTDTQYF. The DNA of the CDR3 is TGTGCCAGCAGTGCAATCGTTGGGGCACCTAGCACAGATACGCAGTATTTT.

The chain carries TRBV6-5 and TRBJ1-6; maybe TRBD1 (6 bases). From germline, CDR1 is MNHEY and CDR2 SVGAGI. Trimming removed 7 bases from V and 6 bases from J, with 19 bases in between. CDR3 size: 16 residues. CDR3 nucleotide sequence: TGTGCCAGCACCCCCCTCCGGACAGCTTCTAATTCACCCCTCCACTTT. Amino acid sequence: CASTPLRTASNSPLHF.

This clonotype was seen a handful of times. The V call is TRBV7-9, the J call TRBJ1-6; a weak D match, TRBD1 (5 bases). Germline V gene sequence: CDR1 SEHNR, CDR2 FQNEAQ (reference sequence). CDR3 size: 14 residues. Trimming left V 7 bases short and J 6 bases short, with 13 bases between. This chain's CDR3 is CASTVDNINSPLHF. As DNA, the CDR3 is TGTGCCAGCACCGTGGACAATATTAATTCACCCCTCCACTTT.

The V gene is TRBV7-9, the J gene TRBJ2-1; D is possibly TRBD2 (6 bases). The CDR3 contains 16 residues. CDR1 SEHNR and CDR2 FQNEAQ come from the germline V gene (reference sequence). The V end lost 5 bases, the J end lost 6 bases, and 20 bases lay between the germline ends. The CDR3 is CASSTILRDPLNEQFF. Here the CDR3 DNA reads TGTGCCAGCAGCACAATCCTGCGGGACCCACTCAATGAGCAGTTCTTC.

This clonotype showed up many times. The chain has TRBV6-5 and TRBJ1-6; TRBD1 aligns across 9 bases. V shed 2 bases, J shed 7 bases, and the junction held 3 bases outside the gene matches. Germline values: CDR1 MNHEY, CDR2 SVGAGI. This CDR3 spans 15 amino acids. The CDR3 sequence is CASSYRDRVNSPLHF. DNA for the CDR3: TGTGCCAGCAGTTACCGGGACAGGGTCAATTCACCCCTCCACTTT.

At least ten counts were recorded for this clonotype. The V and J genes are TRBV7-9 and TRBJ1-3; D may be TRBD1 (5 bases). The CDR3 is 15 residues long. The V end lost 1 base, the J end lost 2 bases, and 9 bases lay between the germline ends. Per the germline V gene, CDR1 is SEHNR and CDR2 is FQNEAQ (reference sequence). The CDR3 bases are TGTGCCAGCAGCTTAGTAGCAGGGACTGGAAACACCATATATTTT. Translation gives CASSLVAGTGNTIYF.

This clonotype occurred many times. The CDR3 DNA is TGTGCCAGCAAGAGGGGTGGTCAGCCCCAGCATTTT. Its protein is CASKRGGQPQHF. V gene TRBV28 combines with J gene TRBJ1-5, with a possible D match to TRBD1 (5 bases). CDR1 and CDR2 (germline): MDHEN, SYDVKM. This CDR3 comprises 12 residues. The V and J ends lost 7 bases and 6 bases respectively, with 10 bases between them.

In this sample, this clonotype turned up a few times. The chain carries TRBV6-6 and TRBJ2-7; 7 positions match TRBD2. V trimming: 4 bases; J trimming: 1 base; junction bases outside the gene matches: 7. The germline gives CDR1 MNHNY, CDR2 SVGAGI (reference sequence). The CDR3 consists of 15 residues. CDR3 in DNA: TGTGCCAGCAGTTCTAAGGGACTATCATCCTACGAGCAGTACTTC. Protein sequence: CASSSKGLSSYEQYF.

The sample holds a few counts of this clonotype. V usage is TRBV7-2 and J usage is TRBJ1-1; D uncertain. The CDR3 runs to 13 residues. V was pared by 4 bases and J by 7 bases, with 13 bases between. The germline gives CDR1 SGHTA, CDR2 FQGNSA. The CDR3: CASSYPPLVEAFF. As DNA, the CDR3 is TGTGCCAGCAGCTACCCCCCGCTCGTTGAAGCTTTCTTT. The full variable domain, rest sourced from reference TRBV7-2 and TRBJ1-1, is GAGVSQSPSNKVTEKGKDVELRCDPISGHTALYWYRQSLGQGLEFLIYFQGNSAPDKSGLPSDRFSAERTGGSVSTLTIQRTQQEDSAVYLCASSYPPLVEAFFGQGTRLTVV.

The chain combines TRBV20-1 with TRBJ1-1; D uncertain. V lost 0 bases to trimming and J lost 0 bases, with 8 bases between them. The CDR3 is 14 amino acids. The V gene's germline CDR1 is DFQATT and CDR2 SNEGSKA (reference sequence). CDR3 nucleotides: TGCAGTGCTAGAGAGGGGAATTTGAACACTGAAGCTTTCTTT. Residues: CSAREGNLNTEAFF.

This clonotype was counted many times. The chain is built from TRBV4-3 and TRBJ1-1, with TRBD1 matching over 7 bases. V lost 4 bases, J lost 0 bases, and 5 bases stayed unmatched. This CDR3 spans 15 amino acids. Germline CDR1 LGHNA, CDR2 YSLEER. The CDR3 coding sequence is TGCGCCAGCAGCCGGTGGACAGGAATGAACACTGAAGCTTTCTTT. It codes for CASSRWTGMNTEAFF.

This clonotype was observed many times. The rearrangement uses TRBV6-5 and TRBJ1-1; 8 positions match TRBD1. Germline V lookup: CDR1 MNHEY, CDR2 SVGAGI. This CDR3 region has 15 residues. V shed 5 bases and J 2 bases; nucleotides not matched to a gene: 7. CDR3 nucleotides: TGTGCCAGCAGTCCCCGGGACAGGTATAACACTGAAGCTTTCTTT. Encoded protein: CASSPRDRYNTEAFF.

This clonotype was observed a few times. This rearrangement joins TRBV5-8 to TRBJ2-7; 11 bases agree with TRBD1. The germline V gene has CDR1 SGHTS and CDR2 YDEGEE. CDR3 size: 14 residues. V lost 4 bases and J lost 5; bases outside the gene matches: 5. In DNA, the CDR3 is TGTGCCAGCAGCCGAGGACAGGGGGCGAACGAGCAGTACTTC. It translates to CASSRGQGANEQYF.

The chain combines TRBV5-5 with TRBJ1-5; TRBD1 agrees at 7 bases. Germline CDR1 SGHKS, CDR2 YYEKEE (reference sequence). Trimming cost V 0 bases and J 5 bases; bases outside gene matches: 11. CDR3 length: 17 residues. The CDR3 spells CASSLGDRVKPDQPQHF. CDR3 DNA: TGTGCCAGCAGCTTGGGAGACAGGGTAAAACCCGATCAGCCCCAGCATTTT.

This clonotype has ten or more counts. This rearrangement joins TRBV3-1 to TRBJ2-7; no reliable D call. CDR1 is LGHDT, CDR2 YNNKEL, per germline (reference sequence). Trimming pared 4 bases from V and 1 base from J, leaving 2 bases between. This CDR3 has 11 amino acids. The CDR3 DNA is TGTGCCAGCAGCCCATCCTACGAGCAGTACTTC. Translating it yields CASSPSYEQYF.

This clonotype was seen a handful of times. The CDR3, as DNA: TGTGCCAGCAGCCCAAATAGGGACAGATACTCTGGAAACACCATATATTTT. Its translation is CASSPNRDRYSGNTIYF. This chain joins TRBV7-9 and TRBJ1-3; 7 bases are a match to TRBD1. The germline gives CDR1 SEHNR, CDR2 FQNEAQ (reference sequence). The CDR3 loop spans 17 amino acids. Trimming removed 5 bases from V and 0 bases from J; junction bases left unmatched: 10. Full variable domain (rest looked up from reference TRBV7-9 and TRBJ1-3): DTGVSQNPRHKITKRGQNVTFRCDPISEHNRLYWYRQTLGQGPEFLTYFQNEAQLEKSRLLSDRFSAERPKGSFSTLEIQRTEQGDSAMYLCASSPNRDRYSGNTIYFGEGSWLTVV.

The CDR3 nucleotides read TGTGCCAGCAGCACAGACAGGGAGGCTTTCTTT. It codes for CASSTDREAFF. The genes are TRBV7-9 and TRBJ1-1; 7 nucleotides agree with TRBD1. The CDR3 sequence is 11 residues long. Germline V gene lookup returns CDR1 SEHNR and CDR2 FQNEAQ (reference sequence). Trimming cost V 5 bases and J 11 bases; bases outside gene matches: 5.

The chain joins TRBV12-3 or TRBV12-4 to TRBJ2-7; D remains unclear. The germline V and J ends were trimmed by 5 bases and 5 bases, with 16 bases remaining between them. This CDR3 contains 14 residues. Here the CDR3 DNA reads TGTGCCAGCAGTCCTTTATATGGGAAGGACGAGCAGTACTTC. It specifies CASSPLYGKDEQYF.

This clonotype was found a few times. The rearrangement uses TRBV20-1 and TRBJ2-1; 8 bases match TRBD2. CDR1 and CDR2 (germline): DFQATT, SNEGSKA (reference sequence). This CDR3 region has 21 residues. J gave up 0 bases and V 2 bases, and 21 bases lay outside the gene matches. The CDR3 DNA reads TGCAGTGCTAGATTCAGCCCACTAGCGGAGAGACTCTATAGCTCCTACAATGAGCAGTTCTTC. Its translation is CSARFSPLAERLYSSYNEQFF.

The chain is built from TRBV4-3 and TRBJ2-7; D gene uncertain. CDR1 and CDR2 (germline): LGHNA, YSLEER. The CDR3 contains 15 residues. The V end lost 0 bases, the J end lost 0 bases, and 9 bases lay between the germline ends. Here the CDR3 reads CASSQDLTASYEQYF. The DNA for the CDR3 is TGCGCCAGCAGCCAAGACCTTACAGCCTCCTACGAGCAGTACTTC.

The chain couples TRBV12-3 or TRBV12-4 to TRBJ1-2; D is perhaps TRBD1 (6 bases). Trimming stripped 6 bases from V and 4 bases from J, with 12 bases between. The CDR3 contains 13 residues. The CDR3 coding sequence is TGTGCCAGCAGCCGGGACACAGTCTATGGCTACACCTTC. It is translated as CASSRDTVYGYTF.

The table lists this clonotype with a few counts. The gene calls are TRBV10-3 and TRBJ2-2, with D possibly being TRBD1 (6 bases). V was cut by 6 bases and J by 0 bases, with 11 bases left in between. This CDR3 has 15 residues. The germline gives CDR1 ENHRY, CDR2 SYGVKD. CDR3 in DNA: TGTGCCATCAGACCCGGGACACCGAACACCGGGGAGCTGTTTTTT. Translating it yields CAIRPGTPNTGELFF.